Sequencing of this TCR beta chain was carried out in a study of cytomegalovirus exposure and HLA in healthy donors. PCR primers comprised 60 Vbeta and 13 Jbeta primers. Clones were read by immunoSEQ multiplex PCR, and TCRdb kept only the in-frame ones, dropping some. The sample lists around 150,000 clones, approximately 88% seen once, with more than 0.7% in the top ten. Study-level points and caveats: An analysis done earlier found most TCR beta V segments productive about 90% or about 30% of the time.

As regards this clone: Its specificity is not known.

What was sequenced was PBMCs. The origin of this receptor is a woman in her 30s in good health and CMV-seronegative.

For the CDR3, the DNA is TGTGCCAGCAGCGCCAGGGCGGATGGCTACACCTTC. This codes for CASSARADGYTF. The chain recombines TRBV9 with TRBJ1-2; weak D call: TRBD1 (5 bases). The germline gives CDR1 SGDLS, CDR2 YYNGEE. The CDR3 sequence is 12 residues long. Trimming removed 3 bases from V and 6 bases from J, with 9 bases in between.